This T cell receptor (beta chain) was obtained from a study of blood T cell repertoires in COVID-19. Study-wide context: Researchers got acute and convalescent COVID-19 samples from the United States, Italy and Spain. The cDNA or gDNA used as material had been derived from T cells, B-cell-depleted T cells, or PBMCs.

As regards this clone: The sample holds other DNA sequences that translate to the same CDR3.

The CDR3 has 12 amino acids. The ends were cut back, 6 bases at V and 8 bases at J, with 13 bases in the middle. Per the study methods: Amplified reference gene primers provided the basis for estimating nucleated cell counts. The method was immunoSEQ multiplex PCR; TCRdb's version includes in-frame clones alone and lacks a portion of them. That table is the source of V, J and clone size, and D and trimming were worked out from the DNA. The sample consists of fewer than 80,000 clones, roughly 80% of them appearing once. The receptor comes from a woman aged 80 or over with acute or convalescent COVID-19. The chain joins TRBV12-3 or TRBV12-4 to TRBJ1-2; TRBD1 might be the D (5 bases). Sequencing was performed on peripheral blood. The CDR3, as DNA: TGTGCCAGCAGGCGGGGGGTGGGGGGCTACACCTTC. Amino acids: CASRRGVGGYTF.